This T cell receptor beta chain came from a study of graft-versus-host responses after intestinal transplantation. Study-level information: Recipients had multivisceral, liver-intestinal, or isolated intestinal transplants. Uniformly, recipients were administered anti-thymocyte globulin induction with subsequent tacrolimus and steroids for roughly three years.

General study results and limits: Early post-transplant HvG declines tracked with peak circulating GvH clone levels.

The germline V gene encodes CDR1 MNHNS and CDR2 SASEGT. The CDR3 runs 15 residues. V was clipped by 0 bases and J by 9 bases, with 18 bases between them. About this clone itself: Its cognate antigen is unknown.

Clones were read by immunoSEQ multiplex PCR, and TCRdb kept only the in-frame ones, dropping some. The table lists 100,000 or so clones, 75% to 95% of them singletons. The source was unstimulated CD4+ T cells sorted from spleen or lymph node cells, collected before transplant. This receptor was taken from a human donor who was the organ donor for an intestinal transplant. The V gene is TRBV6-1, the J gene TRBJ2-7, with a weak D call TRBD1 (5 bases). The CDR3 spells CASSEANDRLSGQYF. CDR3 bases: TGTGCCAGCAGTGAAGCGAACGACAGACTCTCGGGGCAGTACTTC.